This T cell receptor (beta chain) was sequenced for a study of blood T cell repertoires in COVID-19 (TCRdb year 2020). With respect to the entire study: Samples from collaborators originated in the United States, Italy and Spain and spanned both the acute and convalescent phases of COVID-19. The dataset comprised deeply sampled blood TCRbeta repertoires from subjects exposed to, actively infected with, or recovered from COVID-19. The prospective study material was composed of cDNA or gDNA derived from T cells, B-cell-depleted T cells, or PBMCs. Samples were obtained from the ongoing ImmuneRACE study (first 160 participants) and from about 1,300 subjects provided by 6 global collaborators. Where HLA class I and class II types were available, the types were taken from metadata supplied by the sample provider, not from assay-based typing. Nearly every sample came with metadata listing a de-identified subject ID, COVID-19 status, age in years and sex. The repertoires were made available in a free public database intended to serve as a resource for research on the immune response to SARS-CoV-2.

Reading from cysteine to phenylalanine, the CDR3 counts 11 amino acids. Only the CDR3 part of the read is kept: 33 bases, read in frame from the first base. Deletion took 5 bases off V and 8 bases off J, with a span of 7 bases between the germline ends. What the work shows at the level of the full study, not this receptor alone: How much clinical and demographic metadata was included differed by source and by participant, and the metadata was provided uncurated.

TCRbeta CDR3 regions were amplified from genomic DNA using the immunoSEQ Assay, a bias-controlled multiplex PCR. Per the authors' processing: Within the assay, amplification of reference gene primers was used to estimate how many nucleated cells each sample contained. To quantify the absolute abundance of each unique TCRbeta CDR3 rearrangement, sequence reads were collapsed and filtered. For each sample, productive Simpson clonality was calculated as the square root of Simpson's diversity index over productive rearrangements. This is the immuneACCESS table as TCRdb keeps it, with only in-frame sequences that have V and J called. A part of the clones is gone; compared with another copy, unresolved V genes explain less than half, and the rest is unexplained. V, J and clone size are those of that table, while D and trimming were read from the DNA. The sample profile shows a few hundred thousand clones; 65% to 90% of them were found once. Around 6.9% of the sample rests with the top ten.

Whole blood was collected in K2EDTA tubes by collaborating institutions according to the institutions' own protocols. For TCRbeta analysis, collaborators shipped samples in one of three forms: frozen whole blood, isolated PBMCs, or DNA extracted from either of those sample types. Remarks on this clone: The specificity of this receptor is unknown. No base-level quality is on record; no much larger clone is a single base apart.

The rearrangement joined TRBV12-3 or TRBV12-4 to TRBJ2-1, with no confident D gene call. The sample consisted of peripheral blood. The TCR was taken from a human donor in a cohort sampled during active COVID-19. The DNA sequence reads TGTGCCAGCAGTCCTCGGGATGAGCAGTTCTTC. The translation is CASSPRDEQFF.